Listed below are T cell receptor beta chains from one sample, sequenced in a study of cytomegalovirus exposure and HLA in healthy donors. This table comes from immunoSEQ multiplex PCR, and its TCRdb copy is limited to in-frame clones, with some not included. This listing includes approximately 200,000 clones. Sequences were obtained from PBMCs. The receptors here all came from a boy aged 5-17 years in good health and CMV-seronegative. Each CDR3 is given with its conserved first and last residue. The D gene is left open where the match is weak.

V gene	J gene	D gene	CDR3 length	CDR3 DNA	CDR3 protein
TRBV11-1	TRBJ1-2	TRBD1	13	TGTGCCAGCAGCTTACCACAGGGGGATGGCTACACCTTC	CASSLPQGDGYTF
TRBV30	TRBJ1-1	-	12	TGTGCCTGGAGCTTGAGGGCTACTGAAGCTTTCTTT	CAWSLRATEAFF
TRBV5-1	TRBJ2-7	TRBD1	15	TGCGCCAGCAGCTTCATTGCAGGGGGCAAGTCCGAGCAGTACTTC	CASSFIAGGKSEQYF
TRBV5-1	TRBJ2-7	TRBD2	14	TGCGCCACCTCACTAGCGGGGGGGATGGACGAGCAGTACTTC	CATSLAGGMDEQYF
TRBV6-6	TRBJ1-2	-	14	TGTGCCAGCAGTCAGGGGCAAGCTAACTATGGCTACACCTTC	CASSQGQANYGYTF
TRBV6-6	TRBJ1-2	TRBD1	14	TGTGCCAGCAGGGACACTCTGACAGGGAATGGCTACACCTTC	CASRDTLTGNGYTF
TRBV5-1	TRBJ1-6	TRBD1	15	TGCGCCAGCAGCTCCTCGACAGGGACCAGATCACCCCTCCACTTT	CASSSSTGTRSPLHF
TRBV18	TRBJ2-1	TRBD2	16	TGTGCCAGCTCCAATTACGGCGGGGGCTCCTACAATGAGCAGTTCTTC	CASSNYGGGSYNEQFF
TRBV28	TRBJ1-2	TRBD1	14	TGTGCCAGCACGTTGGGCAGGGGGAACTATGGCTACACCTTC	CASTLGRGNYGYTF
TRBV30	TRBJ2-7	TRBD2	16	TGTGCCTGGAGTGTGGGCGGGGGGGCCTACTTCCGTGAGCAGTACTTC	CAWSVGGGAYFREQYF
TRBV6-6	TRBJ2-7	TRBD1	15	TGTGCCAGCAGGGGACCCGGGACAGGTCCATACGAGCAGTACTTC	CASRGPGTGPYEQYF
TRBV27	TRBJ2-1	TRBD2	16	TGTGCCAGCAGTTCCACTCGGGACTATCTCTCTATCAAGCAGTTCTTC	CASSSTRDYLSIKQFF